This T cell receptor (beta chain) was found in a study of response to subunit inactivated influenza vaccine. TCRdb re-derived calls from the RT-PCR reads in MiXCR, one entry per CDR3 protein. Of 500,000 to 550,000 distinct CDR3 sequences in the sample, roughly a quarter were seen once. CDR3 length: 16 residues. Germline assignment: CDR1 MNHEY and CDR2 SMNVEV (reference sequence). The V end was cut by 6 bases, the J end by 1 base, with 18 bases between. At least ten counts were recorded for this clonotype. A further study also used this sample, focusing on T cells expressing NK-cell markers. That work states: As the method of synthesis, 5'RACE template switching with UMIs yielded TCR beta cDNA. NKG2C+ dominant clonotype frequencies in several donors were about 1.0-7.0% of CD8+ T cells.

The specimen was CD4+ T cells sorted from PBMCs, collected 11 to 12 days after vaccination. This receptor was obtained from a man aged 50 to 60 who received an inactivated influenza vaccine. The chain couples TRBV27 to TRBJ1-1; tentatively, D is TRBD1 (5 bases). The CDR3 nucleotides read TGTGCCAGCAGCTTAACCGGGACGGAGAAGAACACTGAAGCTTTCTTT. This codes for CASSLTGTEKNTEAFF.